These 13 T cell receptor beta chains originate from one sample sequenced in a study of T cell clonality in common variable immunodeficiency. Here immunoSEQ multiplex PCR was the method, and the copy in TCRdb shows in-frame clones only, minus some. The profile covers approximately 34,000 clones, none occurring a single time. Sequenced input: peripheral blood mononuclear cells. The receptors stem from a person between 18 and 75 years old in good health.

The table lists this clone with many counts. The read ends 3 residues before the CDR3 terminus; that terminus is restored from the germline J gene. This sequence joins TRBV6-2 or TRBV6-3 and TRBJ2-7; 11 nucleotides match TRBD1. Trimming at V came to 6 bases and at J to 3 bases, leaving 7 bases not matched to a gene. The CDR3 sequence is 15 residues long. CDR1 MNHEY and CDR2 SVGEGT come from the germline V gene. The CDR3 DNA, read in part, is TGTGCCAGCAGCCGGGCCGGGACAGGGGGCTACGAG. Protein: CASSRAGTGGYE. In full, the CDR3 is CASSRAGTGGYEQYF.

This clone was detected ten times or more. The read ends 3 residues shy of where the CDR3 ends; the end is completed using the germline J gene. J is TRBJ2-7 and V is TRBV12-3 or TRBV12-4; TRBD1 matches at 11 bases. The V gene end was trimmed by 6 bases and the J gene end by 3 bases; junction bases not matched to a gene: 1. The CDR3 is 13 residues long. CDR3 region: CASSGTGGYEQYF. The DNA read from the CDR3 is TGTGCCAGCAGCGGGACAGGGGGCTACGAG.

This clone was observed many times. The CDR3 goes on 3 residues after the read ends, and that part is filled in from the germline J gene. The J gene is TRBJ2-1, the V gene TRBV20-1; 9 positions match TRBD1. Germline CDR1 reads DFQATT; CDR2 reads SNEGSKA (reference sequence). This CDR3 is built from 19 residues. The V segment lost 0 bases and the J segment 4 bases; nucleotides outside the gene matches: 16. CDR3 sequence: CSARDLSGRDRVGYNEQFF. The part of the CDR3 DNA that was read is TGCAGTGCTAGAGACCTCAGCGGCCGGGACAGGGTGGGGTACAATGAG.

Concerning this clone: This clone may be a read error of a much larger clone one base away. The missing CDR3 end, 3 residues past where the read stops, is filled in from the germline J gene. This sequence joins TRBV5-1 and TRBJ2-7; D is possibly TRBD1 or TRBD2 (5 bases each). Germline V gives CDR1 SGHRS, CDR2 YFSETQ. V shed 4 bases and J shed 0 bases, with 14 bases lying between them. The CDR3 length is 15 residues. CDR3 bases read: TGCGCCAGCAGCCCCCGACCAGGGAGCTCCTACGAG. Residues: CASSPRPGSSYE. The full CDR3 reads CASSPRPGSSYEQYF.

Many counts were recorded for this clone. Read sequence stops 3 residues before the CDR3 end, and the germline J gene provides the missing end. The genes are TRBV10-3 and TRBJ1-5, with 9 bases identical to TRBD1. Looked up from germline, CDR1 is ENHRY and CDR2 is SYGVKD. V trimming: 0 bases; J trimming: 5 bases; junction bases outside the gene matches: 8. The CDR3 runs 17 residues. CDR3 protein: CAISESGSTGGDQPQHF. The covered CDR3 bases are TGTGCCATCAGTGAGTCCGGATCGACAGGGGGAGATCAGCCC.

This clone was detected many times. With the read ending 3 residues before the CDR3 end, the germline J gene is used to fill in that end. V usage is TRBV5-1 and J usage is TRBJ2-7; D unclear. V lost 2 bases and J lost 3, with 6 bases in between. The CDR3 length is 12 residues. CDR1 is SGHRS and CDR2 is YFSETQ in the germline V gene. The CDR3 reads CASSFVGYEQYF. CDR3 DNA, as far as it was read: TGCGCCAGCAGCTTTGTCGGCTACGAG.

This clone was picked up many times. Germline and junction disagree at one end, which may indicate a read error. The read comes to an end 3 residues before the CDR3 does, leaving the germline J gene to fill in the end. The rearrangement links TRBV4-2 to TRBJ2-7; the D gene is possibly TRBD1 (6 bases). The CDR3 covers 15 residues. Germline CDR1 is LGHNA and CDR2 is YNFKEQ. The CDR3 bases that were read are TGCGCCAGCAGCCAAGATGTGCAGGGGTCCTACGAG. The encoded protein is CASSQDVQGSYE. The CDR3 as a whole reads CASSQDVQGSYEQYF.

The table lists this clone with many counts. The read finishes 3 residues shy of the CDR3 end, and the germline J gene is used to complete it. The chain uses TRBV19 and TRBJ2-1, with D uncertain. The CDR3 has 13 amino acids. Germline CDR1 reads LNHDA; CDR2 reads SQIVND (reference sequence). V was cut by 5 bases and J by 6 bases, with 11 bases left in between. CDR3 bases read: TGTGCCAGTAGTCCAAGCCCTCGCAATGAG. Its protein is CASSPSPRNE. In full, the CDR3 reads CASSPSPRNEQFF.

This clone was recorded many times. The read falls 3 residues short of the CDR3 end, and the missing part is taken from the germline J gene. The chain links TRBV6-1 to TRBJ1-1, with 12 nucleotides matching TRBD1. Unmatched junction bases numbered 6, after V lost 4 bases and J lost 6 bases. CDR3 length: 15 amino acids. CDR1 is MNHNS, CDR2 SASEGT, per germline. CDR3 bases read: TGTGCCAGCAGTGGGCCCGGGACAGGGGGCTCTGAA. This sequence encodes CASSGPGTGGSE. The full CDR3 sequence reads CASSGPGTGGSEAFF.

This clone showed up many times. CDR3 DNA (partial): TGTGCCTGGAGTGTATCAGGGAAGGAGACC. Its translation is CAWSVSGKET. The full CDR3 protein reads CAWSVSGKETQYF. The V call is TRBV30, the J call TRBJ2-5, with D tentatively TRBD1 (5 bases). From the germline J gene comes the end of the CDR3, since the read stops 3 residues before it. From germline, CDR1 is GTSNPN and CDR2 SVGIG (reference sequence). This CDR3 is 13 amino acids long. The ends were cut back, 0 bases at V and 5 bases at J, with 10 bases in the middle.

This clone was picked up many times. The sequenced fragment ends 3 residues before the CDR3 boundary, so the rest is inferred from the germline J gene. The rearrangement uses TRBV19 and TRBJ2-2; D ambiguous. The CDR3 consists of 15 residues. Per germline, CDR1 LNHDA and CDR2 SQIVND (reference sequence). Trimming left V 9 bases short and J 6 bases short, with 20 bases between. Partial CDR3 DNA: TGTGCCAGCCTTAATCCGATGGTCCCAGCCGGGGAG. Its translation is CASLNPMVPAGE. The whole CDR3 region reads CASLNPMVPAGELFF.

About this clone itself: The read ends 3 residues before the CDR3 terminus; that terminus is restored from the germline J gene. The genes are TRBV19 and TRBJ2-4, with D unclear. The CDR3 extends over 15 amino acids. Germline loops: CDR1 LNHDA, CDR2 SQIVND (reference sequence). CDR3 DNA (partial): TGTGCCAGTAGTATAGACGTGACCCTTAACTATGGT. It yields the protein CASSIDVTLNYG. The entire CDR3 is CASSIDVTLNYGQYF. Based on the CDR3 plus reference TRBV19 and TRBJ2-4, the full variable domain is DGGITQSPKYLFRKEGQNVTLSCEQNLNHDAMYWYRQDPGQGLRLIYYSQIVNDFQKGDIAEGYSVSREKKESFPLTVTSAQKNPTAFYLCASSIDVTLNYGQYFGAGTRLSVL.

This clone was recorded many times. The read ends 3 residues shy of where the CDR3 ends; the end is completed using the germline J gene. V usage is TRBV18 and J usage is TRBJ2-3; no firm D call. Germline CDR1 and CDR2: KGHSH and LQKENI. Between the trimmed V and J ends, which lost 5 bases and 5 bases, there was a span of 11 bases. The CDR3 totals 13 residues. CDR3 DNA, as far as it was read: TGTGCCAGCTCATGGCAGGCCCTAGATACG. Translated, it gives CASSWQALDT. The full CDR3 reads CASSWQALDTQYF.